Following are 15 T cell receptor beta chains from one sample sequenced in a study of T cell repertoires in cytomegalovirus infection. TCRdb analysed the reads with MiXCR anew, one entry per CDR3 protein. Of 100,000 to 150,000 distinct CDR3 sequences listed, about 31% are singletons. Their antigens are not known. The material was CD8+ T cells from cultured PBMCs, obtained from culture after CMV antigen stimulation. These receptors all stem from a human donor in good health (CMV status not recorded). Some clones in this sample may be carry-over from other donors' samples.

This clonotype was found many times. The chain is built from TRBV2 and TRBJ1-5; weak D call: TRBD1 (5 bases). From germline, CDR1 is SNHLY and CDR2 FYNNEI. The CDR3 loop spans 13 amino acids. V lost 6 bases and J 4 bases, leaving 10 bases between the germline ends. The CDR3 nucleotides read TGTGCCAGCAGCAGCAGGGATAATCAGCCCCAGCATTTT. This gives the protein CASSSRDNQPQHF.

This clonotype has only a few counts. The chain employs TRBV6-2 or TRBV6-3 and TRBJ1-5, with 10 bases that match TRBD1. CDR1 is MNHEY and CDR2 is SVGEGT in the germline V gene. This CDR3 is built from 15 residues. Losses at the gene ends were 9 bases for V and 3 bases for J; bases not matched to a gene: 8. The CDR3 DNA reads as TGTGCCAGTGACAGGGGGCAGCGGTCCAATCAGCCCCAGCATTTT. The encoded protein is CASDRGQRSNQPQHF.

J is TRBJ2-1 and V is TRBV11-2; D tentatively reads TRBD1 or TRBD2 (6 bases each). Germline V gives CDR1 SGHAT, CDR2 FQNNGV. The CDR3 runs to 15 residues. The V end was cut by 0 bases, the J end by 4 bases, with 10 bases between. The CDR3: CASSLEQGGYNEQFF. The CDR3 coding sequence is TGTGCCAGCAGCTTAGAACAGGGAGGTTACAATGAGCAGTTCTTC. Full variable domain (rest looked up from reference TRBV11-2 and TRBJ2-1): EAGVAQSPRYKIIEKRQSVAFWCNPISGHATLYWYQQILGQGPKLLIQFQNNGVVDDSQLPKDRFSAERLKGVDSTLKIQPAKLEDSAVYLCASSLEQGGYNEQFFGPGTRLTVL.

The chain employs TRBV7-6 and TRBJ1-6, with D unclear. CDR1 is SGHVS and CDR2 is FNYEAQ in the germline V gene. The CDR3 totals 19 residues. V lost 5 bases, J lost 1 base, and 21 bases lay in between. CDR3 protein: CASSPQSVQRDSYNSPLHF. In nucleotides, the CDR3 is TGTGCCAGCAGCCCCCAGTCGGTACAGAGGGATTCCTATAATTCACCCCTCCACTTT. Using reference TRBV7-6 and TRBJ1-6 for the parts outside the CDR3, the full variable domain is GAGVSQSPRYKVTKRGQDVALRCDPISGHVSLYWYRQALGQGPEFLTYFNYEAQQDKSGLPNDRFSAERPEGSISTLTIQRTEQRDSAMYRCASSPQSVQRDSYNSPLHFGNGTRLTVT.

The table lists this clonotype with a few counts. The gene calls are TRBV24-1 and TRBJ2-3; D not certain. This CDR3 spans 14 amino acids. CDR1 is KGHDR, CDR2 SFDVKD, per germline. V was shortened by 6 bases and J by 0 bases, with 9 bases between the two germline ends. DNA of the CDR3: TGTGCCACCAGTAGACCCCCGAGCACAGATACGCAGTATTTT. This sequence encodes CATSRPPSTDTQYF.

This clonotype was detected ten times or more. The chain links TRBV7-2 to TRBJ2-3; no clear D. The CDR3 contains 13 residues. CDR1 is SGHTA, CDR2 FQGNSA, per germline. V was clipped by 1 base and J by 6 bases, with 8 bases between them. The CDR3 DNA is TGTGCCAGCAGCTTAGACGGGTTGGATACGCAGTATTTT. Amino acid sequence: CASSLDGLDTQYF.

In its sample, this clonotype was seen many times. The rearrangement uses TRBV7-6 and TRBJ1-2, with 11 positions matching TRBD1. This CDR3 is built from 15 residues. Germline values: CDR1 SGHVS, CDR2 FNYEAQ. Trimming at V came to 5 bases and at J to 8 bases, leaving 10 bases not matched to a gene. Written as DNA, the CDR3 is TGTGCCAGCAGCCCCGGGACAGGGGGTCAGGGCGGCTACACCTTC. Its translation: CASSPGTGGQGGYTF.

This clonotype was seen a handful of times. The chain couples TRBV6-5 to TRBJ1-1, with D possibly matching TRBD1 (6 bases). From germline, CDR1 is MNHEY and CDR2 SVGAGI. CDR3 length: 13 amino acids. V was shortened by 4 bases and J by 10 bases, with 16 bases between the two germline ends. The CDR3 DNA reads TGTGCCAGCAGTTCAGGGGTAAGGGAGGGAGCTTTCTTT. This sequence encodes CASSSGVREGAFF.

Note on this clonotype: A read error may account for a junction end that differs from germline. This chain links TRBV7-7 with TRBJ2-5, with 8 bases fitting TRBD2. The germline gives CDR1 SSHAT, CDR2 FNYEAQ (reference sequence). There are 15 residues in the CDR3. The CDR3 DNA is TGTGCTAGCAGCTTAGAGGGGACTAGATCGGAGACCCAGTACTTC. Translated: CASSLEGTRSETQYF.

J is TRBJ2-7 and V is TRBV6-1; D remains ambiguous. Germline lookup yields CDR1 MNHNS and CDR2 SASEGT. This CDR3 has 13 residues. Trimming took off 2 bases at V and 3 bases at J, with 8 bases between the two ends. CDR3 sequence (DNA): TGTGCCAGCAGTGAATCAAACGGCTACGAGCAGTACTTC. Its translation: CASSESNGYEQYF.

This clonotype was seen repeatedly, ten times or more. V gene TRBV7-6 combines with J gene TRBJ2-7; 8 bases align to TRBD1. Per germline, CDR1 SGHVS and CDR2 FNYEAQ. Trimming at V came to 1 base and at J to 2 bases, leaving 7 bases not matched to a gene. There are 16 residues in the CDR3. CDR3 sequence (DNA): TGTGCCAGCAGCTTAGGGACAGGGCACGGAGCCTACGAGCAGTACTTC. This translates into CASSLGTGHGAYEQYF. The whole variable domain, filled in from reference TRBV7-6 and TRBJ2-7, reads GAGVSQSPRYKVTKRGQDVALRCDPISGHVSLYWYRQALGQGPEFLTYFNYEAQQDKSGLPNDRFSAERPEGSISTLTIQRTEQRDSAMYRCASSLGTGHGAYEQYFGPGTRLTVT.

The CDR3 reads CASSLAAGETQYF. The DNA of the CDR3 is TGTGCCAGCAGCTTAGCCGCCGGAGAGACCCAGTACTTC. The chain joins TRBV7-6 to TRBJ2-5; D gene uncertain. Between the trimmed V and J ends, which lost 0 bases and 4 bases, there was a span of 6 bases. The CDR3 runs to 13 residues. Germline V gene data show CDR1 as SGHVS and CDR2 as FNYEAQ.

This chain joins TRBV28 and TRBJ1-1; D unclear. The CDR3 is 16 residues long. The germline gives CDR1 MDHEN, CDR2 SYDVKM. The V end lost 3 bases, the J end lost 0 bases, and 14 bases lay between the germline ends. The CDR3 loop is CASSFVFRTLNTEAFF. The CDR3 nucleotides read TGTGCCAGCAGTTTTGTTTTTAGGACCTTGAACACTGAAGCTTTCTTT.

In this sample, this clonotype turned up many times. The rearrangement uses TRBV6-1 and TRBJ2-1; 8 positions agree with TRBD1. From germline, CDR1 is MNHNS and CDR2 SASEGT. The CDR3 spans 15 residues. The trim removed 3 bases at V and 0 bases at J, leaving 1 base unmatched. The CDR3 DNA is TGTGCCAGCAGTGACGGACAGGGCTCCTACAATGAGCAGTTCTTC. It translates to CASSDGQGSYNEQFF.

The gene calls are TRBV7-2 and TRBJ2-7, with 9 bases that match TRBD1. Unmatched junction bases numbered 19, after V lost 8 bases and J lost 2 bases. The germline V gene encodes CDR1 SGHTA and CDR2 FQGNSA. CDR3 length: 18 residues. The CDR3 bases are TGTGCCAGCGCTGACATTTCAGCCCGGGACAGGGACCCCTACGAGCAGTACTTC. Its protein is CASADISARDRDPYEQYF.